This is a list of T cell receptor beta chains from one sample in a study of blood T cell repertoires in COVID-19. Sequencing was performed with immunoSEQ multiplex PCR; in TCRdb, only in-frame clones are kept and a portion is missing. The repertoire holds about 230,000 clones, with about nine tenths as singletons. Sequencing used peripheral blood. These receptors came from a man in his fifties with COVID-19, enrolled during active disease. Both conserved end residues are part of each CDR3. The D gene is left open where the match is weak.

cdr3_aa: CASSVGTSGLNEQFF
j_call: TRBJ2-1
d_call: TRBD2
cdr3_length: 15
v_call: TRBV9

cdr3_aa: CASRRQGSYEQYF
j_call: TRBJ2-7
d_call: TRBD1
cdr3_length: 13
v_call: TRBV12-3/TRBV12-4

cdr3_aa: CATSTGTSGIGETQYF
j_call: TRBJ2-5
d_call: TRBD2
cdr3_length: 16
v_call: TRBV15

cdr3_aa: CASSQLQGAGDTQYF
j_call: TRBJ2-3
d_call: NA
cdr3_length: 15
v_call: TRBV14

cdr3_aa: CATSRGTGRDEKLFF
j_call: TRBJ1-4
d_call: TRBD1
cdr3_length: 15
v_call: TRBV15

cdr3_aa: CASSQFMDRKFNTGELFF
j_call: TRBJ2-2
d_call: TRBD1
cdr3_length: 18
v_call: TRBV5-1

cdr3_aa: CASSLDAGNTEAFF
j_call: TRBJ1-1
d_call: NA
cdr3_length: 14
v_call: TRBV5-4

cdr3_aa: CASSFLRSTDTQYF
j_call: TRBJ2-3
d_call: NA
cdr3_length: 14
v_call: TRBV27

cdr3_aa: CASSNNHAPDGEQFF
j_call: TRBJ2-1
d_call: NA
cdr3_length: 15
v_call: TRBV6-4

cdr3_aa: CTSSQDRQGLSFEAFF
j_call: TRBJ1-1
d_call: NA
cdr3_length: 16
v_call: TRBV1

cdr3_aa: CATGRSAASENTEAFF
j_call: TRBJ1-1
d_call: NA
cdr3_length: 16
v_call: TRBV27

cdr3_aa: CARSGHRGGYTF
j_call: TRBJ1-2
d_call: TRBD1
cdr3_length: 12
v_call: TRBV5-3

cdr3_aa: CASSLRGADTQYF
j_call: TRBJ2-3
d_call: NA
cdr3_length: 13
v_call: TRBV7-9

cdr3_aa: CASSYSGTGVTDTQYF
j_call: TRBJ2-3
d_call: TRBD1
cdr3_length: 16
v_call: TRBV6-5

cdr3_aa: CASSDPGLGNQPQHF
j_call: TRBJ1-5
d_call: NA
cdr3_length: 15
v_call: TRBV6-1

cdr3_aa: CASSYYHGSYNEQFF
j_call: TRBJ2-1
d_call: NA
cdr3_length: 15
v_call: TRBV27

cdr3_aa: CASSPGQGGNEQFF
j_call: TRBJ2-1
d_call: TRBD1
cdr3_length: 14
v_call: TRBV18

cdr3_aa: CASSRLADLPEFF
j_call: TRBJ2-1
d_call: NA
cdr3_length: 13
v_call: TRBV21-1

cdr3_aa: CASSPVRQGASYEQYF
j_call: TRBJ2-7
d_call: TRBD1
cdr3_length: 16
v_call: TRBV18

cdr3_aa: CASGSDPGTSYNEQFF
j_call: TRBJ2-1
d_call: TRBD2
cdr3_length: 16
v_call: TRBV5-1

cdr3_aa: CASSLMSAGGLNEQFF
j_call: TRBJ2-1
d_call: TRBD2
cdr3_length: 16
v_call: TRBV2

cdr3_aa: CASSIDRKGRLNIQYF
j_call: TRBJ2-4
d_call: NA
cdr3_length: 16
v_call: TRBV19

cdr3_aa: CATLRGSTDTQYF
j_call: TRBJ2-3
d_call: NA
cdr3_length: 13
v_call: TRBV2

cdr3_aa: CASSATLAGGKTQYF
j_call: TRBJ2-5
d_call: TRBD2
cdr3_length: 15
v_call: TRBV28

cdr3_aa: CASTRSTGANTGELFF
j_call: TRBJ2-2
d_call: TRBD1
cdr3_length: 16
v_call: TRBV19

cdr3_aa: CASSRGQRNYGYTF
j_call: TRBJ1-2
d_call: NA
cdr3_length: 14
v_call: TRBV3-1/TRBV3-2